This T cell receptor (beta chain) was sequenced for a study of CD8 T cells in Susac syndrome. CD8+ and CD4+ T cells circulating in blood were sequenced for TCR beta. Healthy donors matched for age and sex were used as controls. TEMRA cells were FACS-enriched, and CD8+ and CD4+ T cells were isolated negatively. The CDR3 is 11 residues long. The germline V gene encodes CDR1 LGHDT and CDR2 YNNKEL (reference sequence). Trimming pared 2 bases from V and 5 bases from J, leaving 4 bases between. RNA amounts of roughly 0.45 to 1 ug underwent reverse transcription with random hexamers. It was immunoSEQ multiplex PCR that amplified TCR beta CDR3 across 54 Vbeta and 13 Jbeta. TCRdb reanalysed the immunoSEQ multiplex PCR reads using MiXCR and keeps one entry per CDR3 protein. Among fewer than 250,000 distinct CDR3 sequences, 85% to 95% were seen once, and the ten largest hold approximately 0.1%.

Specimen: CD4+ T cells from PBMCs. The chain employs TRBV3-1 and TRBJ2-7; D is uncertain. This sequence originates from a human donor in good health. The CDR3 DNA reads as TGTGCCAGCAGCCAATTCCACGAGCAGTACTTC. It codes for CASSQFHEQYF.